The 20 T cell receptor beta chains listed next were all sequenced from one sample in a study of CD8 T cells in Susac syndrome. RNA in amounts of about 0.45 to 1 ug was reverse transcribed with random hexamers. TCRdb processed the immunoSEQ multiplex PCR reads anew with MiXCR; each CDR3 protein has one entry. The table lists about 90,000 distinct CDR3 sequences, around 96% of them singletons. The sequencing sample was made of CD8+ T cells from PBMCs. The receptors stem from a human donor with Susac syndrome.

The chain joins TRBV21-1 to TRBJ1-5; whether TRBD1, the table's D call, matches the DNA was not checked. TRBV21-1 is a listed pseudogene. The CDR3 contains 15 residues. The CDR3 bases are TGTGCCAGCAAGCCCAGGGGAAGGTCGGGTCAGCCCCAGCATTTT. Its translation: CASKPRGRSGQPQHF.

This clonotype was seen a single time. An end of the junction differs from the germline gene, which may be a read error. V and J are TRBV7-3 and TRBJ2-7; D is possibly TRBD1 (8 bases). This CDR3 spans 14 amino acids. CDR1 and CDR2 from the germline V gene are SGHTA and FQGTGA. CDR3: CASSLTGGDDEQYF. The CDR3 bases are TGTGCCAGCAGCCTAACAGGGGGGGACGACGAGCAGTACTTC.

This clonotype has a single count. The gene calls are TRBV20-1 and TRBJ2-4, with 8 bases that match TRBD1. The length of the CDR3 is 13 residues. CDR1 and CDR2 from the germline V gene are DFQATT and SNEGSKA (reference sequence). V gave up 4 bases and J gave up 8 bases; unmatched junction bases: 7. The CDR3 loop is CSAIPDREDIQYF. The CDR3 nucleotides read TGCAGTGCTATTCCGGACAGGGAGGACATTCAGTACTTC.

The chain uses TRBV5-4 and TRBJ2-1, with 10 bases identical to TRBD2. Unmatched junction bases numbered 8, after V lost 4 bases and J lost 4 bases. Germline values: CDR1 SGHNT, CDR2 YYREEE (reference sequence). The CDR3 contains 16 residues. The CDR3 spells CASSTPTSGMYNEQFF. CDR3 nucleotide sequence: TGTGCCAGCAGCACCCCAACTAGCGGGATGTACAATGAGCAGTTCTTC.

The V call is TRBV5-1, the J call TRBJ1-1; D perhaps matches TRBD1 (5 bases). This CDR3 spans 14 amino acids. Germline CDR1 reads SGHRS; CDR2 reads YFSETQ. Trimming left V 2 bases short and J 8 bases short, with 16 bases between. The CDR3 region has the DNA TGCGCCAGCAGCTTAGGAAGGGACCTGGGGGAAGCTTTCTTT. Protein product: CASSLGRDLGEAFF.

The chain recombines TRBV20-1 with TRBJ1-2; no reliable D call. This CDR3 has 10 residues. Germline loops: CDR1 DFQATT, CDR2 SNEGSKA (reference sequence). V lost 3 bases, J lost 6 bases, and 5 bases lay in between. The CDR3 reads CSASGDGYTF. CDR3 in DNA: TGCAGTGCTAGCGGGGATGGCTACACCTTC.

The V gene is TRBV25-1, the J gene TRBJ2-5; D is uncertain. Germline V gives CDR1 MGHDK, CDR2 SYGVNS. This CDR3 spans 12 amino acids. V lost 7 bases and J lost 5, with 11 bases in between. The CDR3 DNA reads TGTGCCAGCACTCCACAAGGGGAGACCCAGTACTTC. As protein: CASTPQGETQYF.

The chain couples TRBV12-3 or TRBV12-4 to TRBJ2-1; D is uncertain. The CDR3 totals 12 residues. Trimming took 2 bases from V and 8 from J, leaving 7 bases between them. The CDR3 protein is CASSLTQDEQFF. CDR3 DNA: TGTGCCAGCAGTTTAACCCAGGATGAGCAGTTCTTC.

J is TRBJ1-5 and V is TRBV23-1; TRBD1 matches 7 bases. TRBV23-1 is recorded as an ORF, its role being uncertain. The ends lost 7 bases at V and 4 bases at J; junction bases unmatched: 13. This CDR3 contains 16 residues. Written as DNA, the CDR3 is TGCGCCAGCACCCCCGGACAGGACAACCTAAATCAGCCCCAGCATTTT. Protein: CASTPGQDNLNQPQHF.

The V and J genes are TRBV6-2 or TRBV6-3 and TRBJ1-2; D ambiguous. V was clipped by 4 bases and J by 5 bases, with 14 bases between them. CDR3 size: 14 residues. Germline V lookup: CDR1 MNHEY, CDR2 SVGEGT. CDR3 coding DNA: TGTGCCAGCAGTTGGAAGACGGAAGCGTATGGCTACACCTTC. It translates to CASSWKTEAYGYTF.

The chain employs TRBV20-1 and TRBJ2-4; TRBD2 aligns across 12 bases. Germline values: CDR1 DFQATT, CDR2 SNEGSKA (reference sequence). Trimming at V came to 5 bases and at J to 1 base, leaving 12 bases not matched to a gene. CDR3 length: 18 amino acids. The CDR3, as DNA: TGCAGTGCTTCCCGACTAGCGGGGGCCCCAATCGCCAAAAACATTCAGTACTTC. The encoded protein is CSASRLAGAPIAKNIQYF.

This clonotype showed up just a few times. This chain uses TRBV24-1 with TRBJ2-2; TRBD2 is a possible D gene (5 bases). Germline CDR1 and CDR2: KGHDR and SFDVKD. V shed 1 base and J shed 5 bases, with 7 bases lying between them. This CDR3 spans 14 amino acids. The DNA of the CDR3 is TGTGCCACCAGTGATTTCGGGGAAACCGGGGAGCTGTTTTTT. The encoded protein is CATSDFGETGELFF.

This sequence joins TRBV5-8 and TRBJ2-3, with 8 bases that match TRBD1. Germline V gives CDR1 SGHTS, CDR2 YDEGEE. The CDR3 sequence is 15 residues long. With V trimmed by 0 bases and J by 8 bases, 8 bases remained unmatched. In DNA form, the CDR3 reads TGTGCCAGCAGCTTGGCCGGACAGGGCGCGGTTACGCAGTATTTT. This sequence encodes CASSLAGQGAVTQYF.

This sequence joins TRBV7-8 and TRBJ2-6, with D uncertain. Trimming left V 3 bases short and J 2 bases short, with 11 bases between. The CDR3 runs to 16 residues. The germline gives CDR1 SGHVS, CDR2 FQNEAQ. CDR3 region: CASSFGIEPGANVLTF. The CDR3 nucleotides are TGTGCCAGCAGCTTCGGAATTGAACCTGGGGCCAACGTCCTGACTTTC.

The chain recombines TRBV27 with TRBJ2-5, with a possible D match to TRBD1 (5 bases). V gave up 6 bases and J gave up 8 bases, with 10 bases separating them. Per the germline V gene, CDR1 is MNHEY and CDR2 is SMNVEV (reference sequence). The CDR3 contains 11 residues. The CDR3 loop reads CASRSRDTQYF. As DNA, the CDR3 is TGTGCCAGCAGATCCAGGGATACCCAGTACTTC.

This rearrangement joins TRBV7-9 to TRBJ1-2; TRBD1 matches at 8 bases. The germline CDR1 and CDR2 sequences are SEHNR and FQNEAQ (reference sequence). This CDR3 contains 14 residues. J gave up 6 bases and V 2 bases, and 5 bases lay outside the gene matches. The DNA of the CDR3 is TGTGCCAGCAGCTTACCATCGACAGGGGATGGCTACACCTTC. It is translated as CASSLPSTGDGYTF.

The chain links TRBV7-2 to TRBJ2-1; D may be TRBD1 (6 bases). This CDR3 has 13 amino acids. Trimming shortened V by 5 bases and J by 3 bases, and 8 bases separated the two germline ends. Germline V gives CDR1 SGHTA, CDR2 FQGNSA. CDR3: CASSPDSYNEQFF. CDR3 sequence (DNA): TGTGCCAGCAGCCCGGACAGCTACAATGAGCAGTTCTTC.

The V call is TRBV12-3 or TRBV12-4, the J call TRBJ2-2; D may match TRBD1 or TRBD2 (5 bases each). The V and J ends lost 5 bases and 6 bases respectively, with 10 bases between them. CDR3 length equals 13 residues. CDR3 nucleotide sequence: TGTGCCAGCAGTCGCAGGGACCCCGGGGAGCTGTTTTTT. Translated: CASSRRDPGELFF.

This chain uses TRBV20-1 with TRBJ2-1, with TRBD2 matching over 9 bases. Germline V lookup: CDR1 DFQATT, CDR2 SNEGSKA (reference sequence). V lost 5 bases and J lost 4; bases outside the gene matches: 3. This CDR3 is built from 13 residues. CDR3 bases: TGCAGTGCTGGCGGGGGGGCGTACAATGAGCAGTTCTTC. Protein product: CSAGGGAYNEQFF.

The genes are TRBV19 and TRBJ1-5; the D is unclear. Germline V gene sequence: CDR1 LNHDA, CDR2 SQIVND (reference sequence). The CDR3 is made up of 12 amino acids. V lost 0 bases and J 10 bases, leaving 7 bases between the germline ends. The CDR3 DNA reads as TGTGCCAGTAGTATAGATCCGGGTCCCCAGCATTTT. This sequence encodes CASSIDPGPQHF.